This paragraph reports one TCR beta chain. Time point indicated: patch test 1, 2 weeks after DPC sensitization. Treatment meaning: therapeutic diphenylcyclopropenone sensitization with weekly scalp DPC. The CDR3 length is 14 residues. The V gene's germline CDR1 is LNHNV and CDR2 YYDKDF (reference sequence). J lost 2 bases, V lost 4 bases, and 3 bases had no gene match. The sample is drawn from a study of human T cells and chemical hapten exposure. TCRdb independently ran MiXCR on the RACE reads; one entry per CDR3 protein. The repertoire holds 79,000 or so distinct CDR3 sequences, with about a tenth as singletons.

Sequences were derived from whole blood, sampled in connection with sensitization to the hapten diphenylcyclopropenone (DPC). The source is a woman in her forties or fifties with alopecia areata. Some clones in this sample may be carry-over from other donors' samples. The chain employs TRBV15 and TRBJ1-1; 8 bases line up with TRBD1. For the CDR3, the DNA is TGTGCCACCAGCACGGGACAGGCAAACACTGAAGCTTTCTTT. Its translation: CATSTGQANTEAFF.